What follows describes a single T cell receptor beta chain. Germline assignment: CDR1 SGHVS and CDR2 FNYEAQ. V was cut by 5 bases and J by 4 bases, with 16 bases left in between. This CDR3 is 15 amino acids long. The protocol was immunoSEQ multiplex PCR, while the TCRdb copy is restricted to in-frame clones and leaves out a portion. The sample holds about 1.5 million clones, approximately 98% seen once. These data are taken from a study of shared clonotypes between healthy human individuals. The gene calls are TRBV7-6 and TRBJ2-3; D is unresolved. The specimen sequenced was naive CD4+ T cells sorted from blood. Specified subset: CD45RA+ positively selected. The source of this sequence is a man aged 30-40 years in good health. DNA of the CDR3: TGTGCCAGCAGCCAATCCGGGCCAAGGGCAGATACGCAGTATTTT. This translates into CASSQSGPRADTQYF.